This T cell receptor (beta chain) emerged from a study of T cell repertoires in cytomegalovirus infection. For the study at large: Public TCR beta signature analysis indicated the presence of both CMV infection and matching HLA type. Study findings and constraints: Individuals carrying CMV plus the relevant HLA were identified by cumulative frequency of public TCR beta families.

TCRdb reprocessed the reads via MiXCR and lists one record per CDR3 protein. The sample has some 300,000 distinct CDR3 sequences, around 10% seen once; the top ten hold approximately 2.4%. V was pared by 7 bases and J by 6 bases, with 13 bases between. This CDR3 has 13 residues. Germline V gene sequence: CDR1 MDHEN, CDR2 SYDVKM. About this clonotype: Its antigen remains unidentified. This sequence may be a read error, since a much larger clone differs from it by one base.

V and J are TRBV28 and TRBJ2-1; a possible D gene is TRBD1 (5 bases). The TCR originated in a human donor in good health (CMV status not recorded). Some clones in this sample may be carry-over from other donors' samples. What was sequenced was PBMCs. Here the CDR3 reads CASTRIGANEQFF. The CDR3 DNA reads as TGTGCCAGCACCCGGATTGGGGCCAATGAGCAGTTCTTC.